This T cell receptor beta chain was found in a study of blood T cell repertoires in COVID-19. For the study at large: Some COVID-19 samples were acute and others convalescent; all came from the United States, Italy and Spain.

Deletions cut 3 bases from V and 6 bases from J, with 8 bases between. Germline-derived CDR1 and CDR2 are SGHTA and FQGNSA. This CDR3 contains 12 residues. How the authors handled the data: Amplification with reference gene primers provided the estimates of nucleated cell counts. Sequenced by immunoSEQ multiplex PCR; TCRdb stores in-frame clones only, minus some. That table supplies the V and J calls and clone size; D and trimming were determined from the DNA. The table records hundreds of thousands of clones, 70% to 90% of them present only once. This clonotype was sampled from a woman aged 25-40 years with active or convalescent COVID-19. J is TRBJ1-2 and V is TRBV7-2; a weak D match, TRBD1 (6 bases). The specimen sequenced was peripheral blood. CDR3 protein: CASSLDSNGYTF. CDR3 DNA sequence: TGTGCCAGCAGCTTGGACAGCAATGGCTACACCTTC.